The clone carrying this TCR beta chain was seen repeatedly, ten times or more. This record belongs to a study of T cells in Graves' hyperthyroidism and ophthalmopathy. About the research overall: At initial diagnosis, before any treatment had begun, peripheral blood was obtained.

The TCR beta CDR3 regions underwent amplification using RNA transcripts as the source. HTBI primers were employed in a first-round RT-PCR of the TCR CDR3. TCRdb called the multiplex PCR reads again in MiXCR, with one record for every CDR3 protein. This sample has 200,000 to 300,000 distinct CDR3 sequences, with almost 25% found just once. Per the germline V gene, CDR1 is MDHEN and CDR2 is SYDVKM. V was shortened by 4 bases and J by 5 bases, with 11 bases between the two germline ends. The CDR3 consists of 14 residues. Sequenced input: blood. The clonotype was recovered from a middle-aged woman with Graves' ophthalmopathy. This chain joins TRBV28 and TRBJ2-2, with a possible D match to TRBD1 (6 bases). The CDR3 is CASSWNRETGELFF. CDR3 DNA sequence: TGTGCCAGCAGTTGGAACAGGGAAACCGGGGAGCTGTTTTTT.